These 26 T cell receptor beta chains share one sample of origin, sequenced in a study of shared clonotypes between healthy human individuals (dated by TCRdb to about 2020). Library construction relied on the immunoSEQ multiplex PCR assay. TCRdb mirrors the immuneACCESS table, restricted to in-frame sequences. Some clones are absent from its copies; in checked studies, under half trace to an unresolved V gene, and the reason for the others is unknown. Recorded for this sample are a few million clones; approximately 94% of them occurred a single time. Over 0.1% of the sample comes from the top ten. The specimen was naive CD4+ T cells sorted from blood. The cell subset or site label corresponds to: CD45RA+ positively selected. These receptor sequences come from a man between 18 and 35 years old in good health.

The V and J genes are TRBV6-5 and TRBJ2-2; 10 nucleotides match TRBD1. This CDR3 comprises 15 residues. Trimming at V came to 6 bases and at J to 7 bases, leaving 8 bases not matched to a gene. CDR1 and CDR2 (germline): MNHEY, SVGAGI. The CDR3 sequence is CASSRQGAIGGELFF. The CDR3, as DNA: TGTGCCAGCAGCCGACAGGGGGCGATCGGCGGGGAGCTGTTTTTT.

The genes are TRBV5-6 and TRBJ1-4; 10 bases are shared with TRBD1. The J segment lost 6 bases and the V segment lost 2 bases, leaving 4 bases of the junction unmatched. The CDR3 covers 15 residues. Germline V gene data show CDR1 as SGHDT and CDR2 as YYEEEE. The DNA for the CDR3 is TGTGCCAGCAGCTTCACCGGGACAGGGGATGAAAAACTGTTTTTT. Translated, it gives CASSFTGTGDEKLFF.

To note about this clone: The CDR3 does not end in the conserved phenylalanine or tryptophan, so this is likely a read error. No DNA is shown, since the ends of the CDR3 on it are uncertain; the CDR3 is the one TCRdb lists. This rearrangement joins TRBV6-6 to TRBJ2-7; the table's D call TRBD2 went unverified against the DNA. The CDR3 adds up to 15 amino acids, both ends counted. Germline CDR1 and CDR2: MNHNY and SVGAGI (reference sequence). CDR3 in amino acids: CASSGGTTTSSTLVL.

The rearrangement joins TRBV7-2 to TRBJ2-2; D tentatively fits TRBD1 or TRBD2 (5 bases each). Germline V lookup: CDR1 SGHTA, CDR2 FQGNSA. Between the trimmed V and J ends, which lost 1 base and 6 bases, there was a span of 12 bases. This CDR3 comprises 15 residues. The CDR3 loop reads CASSLGGSNAGELFF. For the CDR3, the DNA is TGTGCCAGCAGCTTAGGGGGGAGTAACGCCGGGGAGCTGTTTTTT.

This clone has a single count. The CDR3 bases are TGTGCCATCGCAAAGGATGCAACTAATGAAAAACTGTTTTTT. It translates to CAIAKDATNEKLFF. The rearrangement joins TRBV10-3 to TRBJ1-4; D gene ambiguous. Trimming left V 8 bases short and J 0 bases short, with 10 bases between. The CDR3 spans 14 residues. From germline, CDR1 is ENHRY and CDR2 SYGVKD.

The chain carries TRBV10-3 and TRBJ2-5, with 7 nucleotides matching TRBD2. The V gene end was trimmed by 5 bases and the J gene end by 1 base; junction bases not matched to a gene: 4. The germline gives CDR1 ENHRY, CDR2 SYGVKD. The CDR3 has 14 amino acids. In DNA form, the CDR3 reads TGTGCCATCAGTATCACGGGAGGCCAAGAGACCCAGTACTTC. It encodes CAISITGGQETQYF.

The chain links TRBV15 to TRBJ2-7; D is possibly TRBD1 (7 bases). The CDR3 contains 17 residues. Germline V gives CDR1 LNHNV, CDR2 YYDKDF (reference sequence). Trimming took off 0 bases at V and 3 bases at J, with 18 bases between the two ends. In DNA, the CDR3 is TGTGCCACCAGCAGAGATTTGGCGGGACAGAAGTTCTACGAGCAGTACTTC. As protein: CATSRDLAGQKFYEQYF. Together with reference TRBV15 and TRBJ2-7, the CDR3 gives the full variable domain: DAMVIQNPRYQVTQFGKPVTLSCSQTLNHNVMYWYQQKSSQAPKLLFHYYDKDFNNEADTPDNFQSRRPNTSFCFLDIRSPGLGDTAMYLCATSRDLAGQKFYEQYFGPGTRLTVT.

The chain recombines TRBV28 with TRBJ1-3; D unclear. The germline CDR1 and CDR2 sequences are MDHEN and SYDVKM. The CDR3 covers 15 residues. The V gene lost 2 bases and the J gene lost 9 bases, with 17 bases spanning the gap. The CDR3 nucleotides read TGTGCCAGCAGTTTAGTCGCACCGATAGACGGCACCATATATTTT. Amino acid sequence: CASSLVAPIDGTIYF.

J is TRBJ2-7 and V is TRBV19; D perhaps matches TRBD1 (6 bases). The length of the CDR3 is 13 residues. V lost 4 bases and J lost 2, with 9 bases in between. The germline CDR1 and CDR2 sequences are LNHDA and SQIVND (reference sequence). In nucleotides, the CDR3 is TGTGCCAGTAGTAACAGGGTCCCCTACGAGCAGTACTTC. It is translated as CASSNRVPYEQYF.

A word on this clone: Other nucleotide sequences in the sample specify the same CDR3. The V and J genes are TRBV18 and TRBJ1-1; D not resolved. This CDR3 is 16 amino acids long. The ends were cut back, 0 bases at V and 1 base at J, with 12 bases in the middle. Germline V gene data show CDR1 as KGHSH and CDR2 as LQKENI. CDR3 DNA: TGTGCCAGCTCACCACCTCTCGGGGTAAGGAACACTGAAGCTTTCTTT. Its protein is CASSPPLGVRNTEAFF. The full variable domain, with the rest looked up from reference TRBV18 and TRBJ1-1, is NAGVMQNPRHLVRRRGQEARLRCSPMKGHSHVYWYRQLPEEGLKFMVYLQKENIIDESGMPKERFSAEFPKEGPSILRIQQVVRGDSAAYFCASSPPLGVRNTEAFFGQGTRLTVV.

Details on this clone: Sequence at one end of the junction differs from germline and may be a read error. Here the CDR3 DNA reads TGTGCTAGCAGCTTAGACGATGACTACGAGCAGTACTTC. It yields the protein CASSLDDDYEQYF. The chain uses TRBV7-7 and TRBJ2-7, with unresolved D. CDR1 and CDR2 (germline): SSHAT, FNYEAQ (reference sequence). This CDR3 is 13 amino acids long.

The chain has TRBV7-3 and TRBJ2-1; no firm D call. This CDR3 has 12 amino acids. Deletions cut 2 bases from V and 7 bases from J, with 6 bases between. Germline-derived CDR1 and CDR2 are SGHTA and FQGTGA. CDR3 in DNA: TGTGCCAGCAGCTTAGGTTCGAATGAGCAGTTCTTC. Protein product: CASSLGSNEQFF.

The J gene is TRBJ2-2, the V gene TRBV18; 8 nucleotides agree with TRBD1. V was pared by 9 bases and J by 6 bases, with 6 bases of the junction left unmatched. Germline V CDR1 and CDR2: KGHSH, LQKENI. The CDR3 length is 13 residues. CDR3 DNA: TGTGCCAGTTCGGACAGGGAGTCCGGGGAGCTGTTTTTT. This codes for CASSDRESGELFF.

The chain has TRBV5-4 and TRBJ2-7; D ambiguous. The germline V gene has CDR1 SGHNT and CDR2 YYREEE (reference sequence). Trimming stripped 0 bases from V and 2 bases from J, with 12 bases between. CDR3 length equals 15 residues. DNA for the CDR3: TGTGCCAGCAGCTTGGATGGGCTGGCGACCTACGAGCAGTACTTC. Encoded protein: CASSLDGLATYEQYF.

This clone was picked up one time. The chain employs TRBV5-1 and TRBJ2-1; the match to TRBD1 covers 10 bases. Germline values: CDR1 SGHRS, CDR2 YFSETQ. CDR3 length: 13 amino acids. Trimming cost V 5 bases and J 8 bases; bases outside gene matches: 4. The CDR3 spells CASRGQGRDEQFF. The CDR3 region has the DNA TGCGCCAGCAGGGGACAGGGGAGGGATGAGCAGTTCTTC.

The chain has TRBV9 and TRBJ2-3; 9 bases are shared with TRBD2. Unmatched junction bases numbered 6, after V lost 4 bases and J lost 3 bases. The CDR3 spans 15 residues. Germline V gives CDR1 SGDLS, CDR2 YYNGEE. CDR3 amino acids: CASSPRLADTDTQYF. Here the CDR3 DNA reads TGTGCCAGCAGCCCCCGACTAGCGGATACAGATACGCAGTATTTT.

V gene TRBV6-5 combines with J gene TRBJ1-1; D remains unclear. This CDR3 contains 13 residues. V gave up 7 bases and J gave up 1 base, with 10 bases separating them. Germline lookup yields CDR1 MNHEY and CDR2 SVGAGI. The CDR3 protein is CASKLLKNTEAFF. The DNA of the CDR3 is TGTGCCAGCAAACTATTAAAGAACACTGAAGCTTTCTTT.

Concerning this clone itself: The same CDR3 is also encoded by other DNA sequences in this sample. The chain combines TRBV20-1 with TRBJ2-7; D remains unclear. The CDR3 consists of 11 residues. CDR1 and CDR2 from the germline V gene are DFQATT and SNEGSKA (reference sequence). V was trimmed by 3 bases and J by 4 bases, leaving 7 bases between them. The CDR3, as DNA: TGCAGTGCTAGCGCCGGGTACGAGCAGTACTTC. It translates to CSASAGYEQYF.

The CDR3 region has the DNA TGTGCCAGCAGGCAGGGCCCTTCGCTCGAGCAGTACTTC. It is translated as CASRQGPSLEQYF. This chain links TRBV6-5 with TRBJ2-7, with D possibly TRBD1 on 5 matching bases. This CDR3 comprises 13 residues. CDR1 is MNHEY and CDR2 is SVGAGI in the germline V gene. Trimming removed 6 bases at V and 6 bases at J, with 15 bases between.

The rearrangement joins TRBV6-5 to TRBJ1-1; TRBD1 matches 8 bases. Trimming took 9 bases from V and 1 from J; bases not matched to a gene: 4. The CDR3 loop spans 13 amino acids. Germline lookup yields CDR1 MNHEY and CDR2 SVGAGI. CDR3 loop: CASTGGTNTEAFF. Here the CDR3 DNA reads TGTGCCAGTACAGGGGGAACGAACACTGAAGCTTTCTTT.

This sequence joins TRBV10-3 and TRBJ2-7; possible D gene TRBD2, 7 bases. Per the germline V gene, CDR1 is ENHRY and CDR2 is SYGVKD. There are 17 residues in the CDR3. The V end was cut by 0 bases, the J end by 4 bases, with 19 bases between. The CDR3 region has the DNA TGTGCCATCAGTGAGTCCCCCTGGCGGAGGGGGGGTTACGAGCAGTACTTC. This translates into CAISESPWRRGGYEQYF.

The gene calls are TRBV5-1 and TRBJ2-1, with 9 bases lining up with TRBD2. This CDR3 has 14 amino acids. The trim removed 4 bases at V and 6 bases at J, leaving 5 bases unmatched. Germline assignment: CDR1 SGHRS and CDR2 YFSETQ. Here the CDR3 reads CASSGGLALNEQFF. The CDR3 DNA sequence: TGCGCCAGCAGCGGGGGACTAGCCCTCAATGAGCAGTTCTTC.

The chain uses TRBV6-6 and TRBJ2-7; D gene unclear. V lost 6 bases and J lost 2, with 14 bases in between. Germline assignment: CDR1 MNHNY and CDR2 SVGAGI (reference sequence). This CDR3 is 14 amino acids long. The CDR3 nucleotides are TGTGCCAGCAGACGAGTCCGGGCTACCTACGAGCAGTACTTC. The encoded protein is CASRRVRATYEQYF.

The rearrangement uses TRBV7-8 and TRBJ1-6; maybe TRBD1 (6 bases). Trimming took 2 bases from V and 0 from J, leaving 11 bases between them. CDR3 length: 17 amino acids. CDR1 is SGHVS, CDR2 FQNEAQ, per germline. The CDR3 here is CASSLLGGSSYNSPLHF. The CDR3 DNA follows: TGTGCCAGCAGCTTATTGGGGGGCAGCTCCTATAATTCACCCCTCCACTTT.

The chain has TRBV5-4 and TRBJ2-1, with D tentatively TRBD2 (5 bases). The CDR3 length is 12 residues. V was shortened by 3 bases and J by 7 bases, with 8 bases between the two germline ends. Per germline, CDR1 SGHNT and CDR2 YYREEE (reference sequence). This chain's CDR3 is CASSSRRNEQFF. The CDR3 coding sequence is TGTGCCAGCAGCTCCAGGAGGAATGAGCAGTTCTTC.

The chain uses TRBV6-5 and TRBJ1-2, with D possibly TRBD1 on 5 matching bases. V was clipped by 6 bases and J by 3 bases, with 14 bases between them. Germline values: CDR1 MNHEY, CDR2 SVGAGI. The CDR3 runs 14 residues. The CDR3 DNA sequence: TGTGCCAGCAGACCGACAGTAACTTACTATGGCTACACCTTC. Its protein product is CASRPTVTYYGYTF.